Below, 30 T cell receptor beta chains from the same sample are listed, as sequenced in a study of blood T cell repertoires in COVID-19. The table came from immunoSEQ multiplex PCR; TCRdb's copy has only in-frame clones and leaves some out. The profile shows a few hundred thousand clones, roughly 90% of them singletons. The source material was peripheral blood. Receptors originate from a middle-aged woman who had recovered from COVID-19.

CDR3 nucleotides: TGTGCCAGCAGCTTAGGGGACAGGTGGGCCCAAGAGACCCAGTACTTC. This gives the protein CASSLGDRWAQETQYF. J is TRBJ2-5 and V is TRBV11-2; TRBD1 aligns across 8 bases. CDR3 length: 16 amino acids. Looked up from germline, CDR1 is SGHAT and CDR2 is FQNNGV. The V segment lost 1 base and the J segment 1 base; nucleotides outside the gene matches: 5.

The chain couples TRBV7-9 to TRBJ2-1; 14 bases fit TRBD2. J was trimmed by 3 bases and V by 5 bases; bases with no gene match: 12. The CDR3 spans 19 residues. CDR1 SEHNR and CDR2 FQNEAQ come from the germline V gene (reference sequence). The CDR3: CASSLGTSGSQDNYNEQFF. The CDR3 DNA is TGTGCCAGCAGCCTCGGGACTAGCGGGAGTCAAGATAACTACAATGAGCAGTTCTTC. Full variable domain (remainder filled in from reference TRBV7-9 and TRBJ2-1): DTGVSQNPRHKITKRGQNVTFRCDPISEHNRLYWYRQTLGQGPEFLTYFQNEAQLEKSRLLSDRFSAERPKGSFSTLEIQRTEQGDSAMYLCASSLGTSGSQDNYNEQFFGPGTRLTVL.

The V call is TRBV18, the J call TRBJ2-2; D is possibly TRBD2 (6 bases). This CDR3 region has 16 residues. From germline, CDR1 is KGHSH and CDR2 LQKENI. Trimming left V 0 bases short and J 6 bases short, with 14 bases between. The CDR3 loop is CASSPPGGVAAGELFF. CDR3 DNA sequence: TGTGCCAGCTCACCACCGGGGGGAGTAGCGGCCGGGGAGCTGTTTTTT.

This rearrangement joins TRBV27 to TRBJ2-7, with 8 bases that match TRBD2. The V segment lost 3 bases and the J segment 2 bases; nucleotides outside the gene matches: 3. Germline loops: CDR1 MNHEY, CDR2 SMNVEV (reference sequence). This CDR3 contains 14 residues. This CDR3 reads CASSLRAGAYEQYF. The DNA for the CDR3 is TGTGCCAGCAGTTTGCGAGCGGGAGCCTACGAGCAGTACTTC.

The rearrangement joins TRBV5-1 to TRBJ1-4; TRBD1 is a possible D gene (5 bases). V was pared by 0 bases and J by 4 bases, with 10 bases between. Germline assignment: CDR1 SGHRS and CDR2 YFSETQ. The CDR3 contains 15 residues. The CDR3 region is CASSLAGGYNEKLFF. CDR3 in DNA: TGCGCCAGCAGCTTGGCTGGGGGGTATAATGAAAAACTGTTTTTT.

This clone was seen once. The gene calls are TRBV2 and TRBJ1-4; 10 bases map to TRBD1. V dropped 4 bases and J dropped 8; count of bases not matched to a gene: 4. The CDR3 spans 14 residues. Looked up from germline, CDR1 is SNHLY and CDR2 is FYNNEI. CDR3 sequence: CASSGQGAREKLFF. The CDR3 region has the DNA TGTGCCAGCAGTGGACAGGGGGCGAGGGAAAAACTGTTTTTT.

V usage is TRBV5-6 and J usage is TRBJ2-1, with TRBD1 matching over 9 bases. Trimming took 4 bases from V and 10 from J; bases not matched to a gene: 12. Germline V gene sequence: CDR1 SGHDT, CDR2 YYEEEE. CDR3 length: 15 residues. The CDR3 reads CASSVLGQGGREQFF. DNA of the CDR3: TGTGCCAGCAGCGTACTGGGACAGGGTGGCCGCGAGCAGTTCTTC.

This chain uses TRBV30 with TRBJ1-5, with D uncertain. CDR1 is GTSNPN and CDR2 is SVGIG in the germline V gene (reference sequence). CDR3 length equals 13 residues. Trimming stripped 2 bases from V and 9 bases from J, with 14 bases between. This chain's CDR3 is CAWSNGEFTPQHF. CDR3 bases: TGTGCCTGGAGTAATGGTGAGTTTACGCCCCAGCATTTT.

V usage is TRBV27 and J usage is TRBJ1-5, with D uncertain. Germline loops: CDR1 MNHEY, CDR2 SMNVEV (reference sequence). The V end was cut by 0 bases, the J end by 6 bases, with 9 bases between. CDR3 length: 14 residues. The CDR3 DNA sequence: TGTGCCAGCAGTTTATCTAGTGCTCGTCAGCCCCAGCATTTT. Translated: CASSLSSARQPQHF.

On this clone itself: The same CDR3 is also encoded by other DNA sequences in this sample. The chain joins TRBV18 to TRBJ2-2; 7 positions match TRBD1. This CDR3 region has 15 residues. The V and J ends lost 3 bases and 3 bases, in that order; junction bases with no gene match: 4. Per the germline V gene, CDR1 is KGHSH and CDR2 is LQKENI. CDR3 sequence reads: CASSPRQGDTGELFF. CDR3 DNA: TGTGCCAGCTCACCGCGTCAGGGGGACACCGGGGAGCTGTTTTTT.

The rearrangement uses TRBV18 and TRBJ1-5; TRBD1 matches at 7 bases. CDR3 size: 15 residues. Germline CDR1 is KGHSH and CDR2 is LQKENI. Unmatched junction bases numbered 5, after V lost 6 bases and J lost 0 bases. Here the CDR3 reads CASSPGQYSNQPQHF. In DNA form, the CDR3 reads TGTGCCAGCTCCCCGGGACAGTATAGCAATCAGCCCCAGCATTTT.

The rearrangement links TRBV9 to TRBJ2-3; D not certain. The CDR3 contains 12 residues. CDR1 and CDR2 from the germline V gene are SGDLS and YYNGEE. Deletions cut 4 bases from V and 4 bases from J, with 7 bases between. The CDR3 DNA is TGTGCCAGCAGCCGCGGTGCAGATACGCAGTATTTT. Encoded protein: CASSRGADTQYF.

The chain employs TRBV11-2 and TRBJ2-5; TRBD1 matches at 8 bases. The CDR3 is made up of 14 amino acids. V lost 5 bases and J lost 4; bases outside the gene matches: 6. The germline gives CDR1 SGHAT, CDR2 FQNNGV. The CDR3 is CASSQQGGGETQYF. In DNA form, the CDR3 reads TGTGCCAGCAGCCAACAGGGGGGTGGAGAGACCCAGTACTTC.

This clone was detected only a few times. The rearrangement links TRBV6-6 to TRBJ2-6; 8 bases map to TRBD1. Germline V lookup: CDR1 MNHNY, CDR2 SVGAGI (reference sequence). The CDR3 totals 14 residues. Unmatched junction bases numbered 0, after V lost 6 bases and J lost 2 bases. The CDR3 bases are TGTGCCAGCAGACAGGGGGCTGGGGCCAACGTCCTGACTTTC. Translation gives CASRQGAGANVLTF.

This chain links TRBV6-5 with TRBJ2-3, with no clear D. The germline CDR1 and CDR2 sequences are MNHEY and SVGAGI. There are 15 residues in the CDR3. Trimming took off 2 bases at V and 2 bases at J, with 11 bases between the two ends. CDR3 nucleotide sequence: TGTGCCAGCAGTTACAGTGGCGGCCCCACAGATACGCAGTATTTT. It is translated as CASSYSGGPTDTQYF.

The chain uses TRBV19 and TRBJ2-2, with 9 bases fitting TRBD2. V shed 4 bases and J 0 bases; nucleotides not matched to a gene: 3. Germline V CDR1 and CDR2: LNHDA, SQIVND (reference sequence). The CDR3 spans 16 residues. CDR3 DNA: TGTGCCAGTAGTAAGGTAGCGGGAGCGAACACCGGGGAGCTGTTTTTT. This encodes CASSKVAGANTGELFF.

The V gene is TRBV3-1 (or the pseudogene TRBV3-2), the J gene TRBJ1-4; D call uncertain. Germline loops: CDR1 LGHDT, CDR2 YNNKEL (reference sequence). Trimming stripped 0 bases from V and 6 bases from J, with 11 bases between. This CDR3 has 15 amino acids. The CDR3 region is CASSQDWASDEKLFF. The CDR3 bases are TGTGCCAGCAGCCAAGATTGGGCGTCGGATGAAAAACTGTTTTTT.

V usage is TRBV11-2 and J usage is TRBJ2-7; D gene uncertain. With 3 bases removed from V and 2 bases from J, the gap between germline ends came to 11 bases. Per the germline V gene, CDR1 is SGHAT and CDR2 is FQNNGV. The CDR3 totals 14 residues. The DNA of the CDR3 is TGTGCCAGCAGCTTTTTAGCCGCAACCTACGAGCAGTACTTC. Its translation: CASSFLAATYEQYF.

The genes are TRBV2 and TRBJ1-4, with D perhaps matching TRBD1 (5 bases). The CDR3 has 15 amino acids. Trimming pared 4 bases from V and 4 bases from J, leaving 13 bases between. Germline values: CDR1 SNHLY, CDR2 FYNNEI. CDR3 coding DNA: TGTGCCAGCAGTGTCTTGGGGCTGGGTAATGAAAAACTGTTTTTT. Translation gives CASSVLGLGNEKLFF.

V is TRBV3-1 (or the pseudogene TRBV3-2) and J is TRBJ2-7; 7 nucleotides agree with TRBD2. CDR3 length: 12 residues. J gave up 4 bases and V 4 bases, and 1 base lay outside the gene matches. Germline CDR1 reads LGHDT; CDR2 reads YNNKEL (reference sequence). As DNA, the CDR3 is TGTGCCAGCAGCCCTAGCGGTTACGAGCAGTACTTC. This codes for CASSPSGYEQYF.

The CDR3 sequence: CASTSPLTGEFF. The CDR3 DNA reads TGTGCCAGTACCAGCCCCCTGACAGGGGAGTTCTTC. The gene calls are TRBV19 and TRBJ2-1; 8 bases are shared with TRBD1. This CDR3 is 12 amino acids long. After removal of 7 bases from V and 14 bases from J, the junction contained 10 bases not matched to a gene. Germline V CDR1 and CDR2: LNHDA, SQIVND (reference sequence). The full variable domain, rest sourced from reference TRBV19 and TRBJ2-1, is DGGITQSPKYLFRKEGQNVTLSCEQNLNHDAMYWYRQDPGQGLRLIYYSQIVNDFQKGDIAEGYSVSREKKESFPLTVTSAQKNPTAFYLCASTSPLTGEFFGPGTRLTVL.

The chain employs TRBV10-3 and TRBJ1-5; D is ambiguous. The CDR3 is 14 residues long. V was trimmed by 2 bases and J by 5 bases, leaving 10 bases between them. CDR1 is ENHRY and CDR2 is SYGVKD in the germline V gene. The CDR3 DNA sequence: TGTGCCATCAGTGAGGGCGGGATGGATCAGCCCCAGCATTTT. Residues: CAISEGGMDQPQHF.

This clone has just a few counts. Other DNA sequences in this specimen translate into the identical CDR3. V usage is TRBV27 and J usage is TRBJ1-3; D gene unclear. In germline, CDR1 is MNHEY, CDR2 SMNVEV (reference sequence). With 4 bases removed from V and 0 bases from J, the gap between germline ends came to 7 bases. CDR3 size: 14 residues. CDR3 nucleotides: TGTGCCAGCAGTTCCTCCTTCTCTGGAAACACCATATATTTT. Translated: CASSSSFSGNTIYF.

The chain joins TRBV7-8 to TRBJ2-7, with 10 positions matching TRBD2. Germline V gene data show CDR1 as SGHVS and CDR2 as FQNEAQ. CDR3 length: 16 amino acids. Trimming removed 2 bases from V and 3 bases from J; junction bases left unmatched: 7. The CDR3 here is CASSLTSSGSLYEQYF. The CDR3 DNA is TGTGCCAGCAGCTTAACTTCTAGCGGGAGTCTCTACGAGCAGTACTTC.

Of note for this clone: One end of the junction does not line up with germline, which may come from a read error. V and J are TRBV5-8 and TRBJ1-1; D is ambiguous. The CDR3 runs 13 residues. Germline CDR1 reads SGHTS; CDR2 reads YDEGEE. CDR3 bases: TGTGCCAGCAGCTTGGGAGGGTCCCCTGAGGCTTTCTTT. It encodes CASSLGGSPEAFF.

This chain links TRBV29-1 with TRBJ2-1; 9 positions agree with TRBD2. CDR1 is SQVTM and CDR2 is ANQGSEA in the germline V gene. The length of the CDR3 is 17 residues. V lost 1 base to trimming and J lost 0 bases; unmatched junction nucleotides: 7. The CDR3 reads CSVEVAVREGSYNEQFF. CDR3 DNA sequence: TGCAGCGTTGAAGTGGCCGTGCGGGAGGGCTCCTACAATGAGCAGTTCTTC.

The chain is built from TRBV19 and TRBJ2-7; possibly TRBD1 for D (6 bases). Germline CDR1 and CDR2: LNHDA and SQIVND (reference sequence). The CDR3 spans 16 residues. The V end lost 0 bases, the J end lost 0 bases, and 12 bases lay between the germline ends. DNA for the CDR3: TGTGCCAGTAGTATAGATGGAACAGGGCTCTCCTACGAGCAGTACTTC. Translation: CASSIDGTGLSYEQYF. Supplemented by reference TRBV19 and TRBJ2-7, the full variable domain reads DGGITQSPKYLFRKEGQNVTLSCEQNLNHDAMYWYRQDPGQGLRLIYYSQIVNDFQKGDIAEGYSVSREKKESFPLTVTSAQKNPTAFYLCASSIDGTGLSYEQYFGPGTRLTVT.

The chain combines TRBV27 with TRBJ2-7; D perhaps matches TRBD2 (5 bases). CDR1 is MNHEY and CDR2 is SMNVEV in the germline V gene (reference sequence). This CDR3 has 15 residues. Between the trimmed V and J ends, which lost 5 bases and 3 bases, there was a span of 17 bases. CDR3 in DNA: TGTGCCAGCAGTCCCCGGACTGCCCTCTTCTACGAGCAGTACTTC. This gives the protein CASSPRTALFYEQYF.

The J gene is TRBJ1-1, the V gene TRBV6-1, with D possibly TRBD1 on 5 matching bases. The V gene's germline CDR1 is MNHNS and CDR2 SASEGT. Trimming removed 0 bases from V and 6 bases from J, with 23 bases in between. The CDR3 totals 18 residues. The CDR3 DNA sequence: TGTGCCAGCAGTGAAGCGCTGGGGGACTCCTCTTGGGGACCTGAAGCTTTCTTT. Translating gives CASSEALGDSSWGPEAFF.

V and J are TRBV4-1 and TRBJ1-2; tentatively, D is TRBD1 (5 bases). Germline CDR1 MGHRA, CDR2 YSYEKL. Trimming pared 0 bases from V and 6 bases from J, leaving 20 bases between. The CDR3 totals 17 residues. The CDR3 bases are TGCGCCAGCAGCCAAGATTGGGGCAGTCATCTTCGGGATGGCTACACCTTC. Its protein is CASSQDWGSHLRDGYTF.